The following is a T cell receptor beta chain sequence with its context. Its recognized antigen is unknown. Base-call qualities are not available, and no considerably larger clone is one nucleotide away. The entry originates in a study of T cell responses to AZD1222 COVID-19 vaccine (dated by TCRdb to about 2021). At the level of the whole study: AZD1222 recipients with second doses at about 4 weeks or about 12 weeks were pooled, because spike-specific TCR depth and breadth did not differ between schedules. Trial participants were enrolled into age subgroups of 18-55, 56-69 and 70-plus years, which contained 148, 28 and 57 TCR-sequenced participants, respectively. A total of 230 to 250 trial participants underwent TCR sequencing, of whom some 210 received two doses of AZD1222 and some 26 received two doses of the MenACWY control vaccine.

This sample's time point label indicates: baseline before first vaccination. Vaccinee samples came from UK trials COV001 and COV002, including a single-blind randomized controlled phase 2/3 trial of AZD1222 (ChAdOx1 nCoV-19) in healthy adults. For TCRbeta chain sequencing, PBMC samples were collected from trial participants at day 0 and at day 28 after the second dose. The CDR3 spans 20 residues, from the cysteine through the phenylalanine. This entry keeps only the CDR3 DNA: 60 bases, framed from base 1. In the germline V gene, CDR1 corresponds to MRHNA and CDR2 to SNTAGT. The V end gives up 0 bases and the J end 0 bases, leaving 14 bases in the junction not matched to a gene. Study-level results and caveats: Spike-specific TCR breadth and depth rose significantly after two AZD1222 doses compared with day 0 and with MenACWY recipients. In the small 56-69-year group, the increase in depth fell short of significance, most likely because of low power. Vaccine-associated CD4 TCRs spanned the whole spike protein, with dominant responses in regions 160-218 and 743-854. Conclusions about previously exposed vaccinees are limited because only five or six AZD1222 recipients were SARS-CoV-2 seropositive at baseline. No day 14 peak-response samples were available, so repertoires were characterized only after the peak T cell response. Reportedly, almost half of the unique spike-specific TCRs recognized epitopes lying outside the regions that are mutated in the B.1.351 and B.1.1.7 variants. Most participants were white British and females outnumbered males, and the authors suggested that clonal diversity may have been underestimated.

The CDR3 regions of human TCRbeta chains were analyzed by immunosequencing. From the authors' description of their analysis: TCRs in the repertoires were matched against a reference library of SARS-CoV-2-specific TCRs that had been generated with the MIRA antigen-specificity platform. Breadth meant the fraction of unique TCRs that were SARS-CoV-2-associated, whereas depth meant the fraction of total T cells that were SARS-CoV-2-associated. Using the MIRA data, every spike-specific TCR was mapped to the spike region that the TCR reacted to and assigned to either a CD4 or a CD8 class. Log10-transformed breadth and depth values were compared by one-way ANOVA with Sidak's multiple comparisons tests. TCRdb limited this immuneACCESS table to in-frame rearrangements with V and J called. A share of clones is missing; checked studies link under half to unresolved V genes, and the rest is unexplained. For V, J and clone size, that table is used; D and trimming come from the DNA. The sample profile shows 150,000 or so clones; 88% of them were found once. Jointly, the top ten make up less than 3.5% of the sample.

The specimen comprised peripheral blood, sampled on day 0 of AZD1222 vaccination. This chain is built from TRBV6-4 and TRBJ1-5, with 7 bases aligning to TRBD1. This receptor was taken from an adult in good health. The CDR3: CASSDSSSTGKIYSNQPQHF. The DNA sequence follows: TGTGCCAGCAGTGACTCGAGTTCGACAGGGAAAATTTATAGCAATCAGCCCCAGCATTTT.